This T cell receptor (beta chain) was profiled in a study of blood T cell repertoires in COVID-19. In the authors' workflow: Quantification of nucleated cells was approximated via reference gene primer amplification. The method was immunoSEQ multiplex PCR; TCRdb's version includes in-frame clones alone and lacks a portion of them. V, J and clone size were drawn from that table, and D and trimming were deduced from the DNA. The sample has about 170,000 clones; around 80% are singletons. Sequenced: PBMCs or T cells enriched from blood (not recorded which). The clonotype originates from a man aged 50 to 60 who had recovered from COVID-19.

CDR3 nucleotide sequence: TGCAGCGCCGGGGGACTAGCGGACTCCTACGAGCAGTACTTC. Its protein product is CSAGGLADSYEQYF. V and J are TRBV29-1 and TRBJ2-7; TRBD2 matches at 11 bases. The trim removed 7 bases at V and 0 bases at J, leaving 5 bases unmatched. This CDR3 contains 14 residues. The germline CDR1 and CDR2 sequences are SQVTM and ANQGSEA.